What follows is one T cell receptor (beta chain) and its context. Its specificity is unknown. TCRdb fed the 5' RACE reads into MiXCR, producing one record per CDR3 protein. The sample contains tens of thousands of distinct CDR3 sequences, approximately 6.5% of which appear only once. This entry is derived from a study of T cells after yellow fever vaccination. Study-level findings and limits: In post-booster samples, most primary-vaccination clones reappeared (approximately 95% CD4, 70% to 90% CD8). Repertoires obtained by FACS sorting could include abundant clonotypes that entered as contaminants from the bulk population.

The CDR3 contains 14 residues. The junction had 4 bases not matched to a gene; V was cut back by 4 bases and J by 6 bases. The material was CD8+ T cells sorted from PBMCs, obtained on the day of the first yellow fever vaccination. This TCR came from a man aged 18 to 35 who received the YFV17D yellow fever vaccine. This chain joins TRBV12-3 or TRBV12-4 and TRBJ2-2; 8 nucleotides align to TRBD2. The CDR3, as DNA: TGTGCCAGCAGTTATGGTAGCGGGGCCGGGGAGCTGTTTTTT. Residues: CASSYGSGAGELFF.